This entry describes one TCR beta chain. Which antigen it targets is not known. Base qualities are not recorded, but no much larger clone differs from it by a single base. The CDR3 numbers 11 residues from cysteine through phenylalanine. Only the CDR3 part of the read is kept: 33 bases, read in frame from the first base. Reading the germline V gene gives CDR1 SQVTM and CDR2 ANQGSEA. V is pared back by 4 bases and J by 2 bases, with 5 bases lying between the germline termini. The CDR3 regions of human TCRbeta chains were subjected to immunosequencing. Regarding the original processing steps: Repertoire TCRs were matched against a reference library of SARS-CoV-2-specific TCRs generated with the MIRA antigen-specificity platform. Breadth meant the fraction of unique TCRs that were SARS-CoV-2-associated, whereas depth meant the fraction of total T cells that were SARS-CoV-2-associated. Using the MIRA data, each spike-specific TCR was assigned both to the spike region to which the TCR was reactive and to a CD4 or CD8 class. Log10-transformed breadth and depth values were compared by one-way ANOVA with Sidak's multiple comparisons tests. TCRdb's version of the immuneACCESS table is confined to in-frame rearrangements and falls short of the full clone set. An unresolved V gene accounts for under half of the shortfall where checked; the remainder is of unknown origin. The D gene and trimming were derived from the DNA, and the V and J assignments and clone size from that table. This sample has about 70,000 clones in its table, and around 90% of those were observed once. The ten largest make up about 5% of the sample.

This sample is part of a study of T cell responses to AZD1222 COVID-19 vaccine (dated by TCRdb to the early 2020s). The study in broad terms: TCR sequencing was performed for 230 to 250 trial participants, of whom roughly 200 were given two doses of AZD1222 and approximately 25 were given two doses of MenACWY control vaccine. Trial participants were enrolled into age subgroups of 18-55, 56-69 and 70-plus years, which contained 148, 28 and 57 TCR-sequenced participants, respectively.

The intended sense of this specimen's time point label: baseline before first vaccination. Sample treatment or condition, as interpreted from the label and publication: meningococcal conjugate vaccine given as trial control. The vaccinee samples were drawn from two UK trials, COV001 and COV002, one of which was a single-blind randomized controlled phase 2/3 trial testing AZD1222 (ChAdOx1 nCoV-19) in healthy adults. For TCRbeta chain sequencing, PBMC samples from trial participants were taken at day 0 and at day 28 after the second dose. What the research found in general, with its limitations: Because no day 14 peak-response samples were available, repertoires were characterized only after the peak T cell response. After two AZD1222 doses, both the breadth and the depth of spike-specific TCRs were significantly higher than at day 0 and than in MenACWY recipients. CD4 TCRs associated with the vaccine covered the entire spike protein, and the dominant responses were in regions 160-218 and 743-854. Reportedly, almost half of the unique spike-specific TCRs recognized epitopes lying outside the regions that are mutated in the B.1.351 and B.1.1.7 variants. Participants were mostly white British and included more females than males, and it was suggested by the authors that clonal diversity may have been underestimated. In the small 56-69-year group, the increase in depth fell short of significance, most likely because of low power. Only five or six AZD1222 recipients were SARS-CoV-2 seropositive at baseline, limiting conclusions about previously exposed vaccinees.

This receptor was obtained from an adult in good health. The chain is made from TRBV29-1 and TRBJ1-1; the D gene lacks a confident call. The material was peripheral blood, obtained on day 0 of MenACWY control vaccination. The DNA sequence reads TGCAGCGTTGGGGCAAACACTGAAGCTTTCTTT. It is translated as CSVGANTEAFF.